This TCR beta chain is from a study of CD8+ T cells in alopecia areata. The V gene lost 2 bases and the J gene lost 9 bases, with 10 bases spanning the gap. Germline lookup yields CDR1 MNHEY and CDR2 SMNVEV (reference sequence). This CDR3 has 12 residues. Starting from PBMCs, sorting isolated CD4+ and CD8+ T cells. Investigators isolated RNA and reverse transcribed it into cDNA to act as the sequencing template. Sequencing was performed with immunoSEQ multiplex PCR; in TCRdb, only in-frame clones are kept and a portion is missing. The table includes about 200,000 clones, roughly 50% detected once. Whole-study results and caveats: Besides other cells, scalp samples also yield sequences of resident alphabeta T cells from normal skin. For lesional scalp, especially alopecia totalis/universalis, clonality was higher than in normal scalp. Whereas mice showed it more clearly, TCR sharing across patients was murkier, possibly because of HLA.

Comments on this clone: Its specificity is unknown.

The sequence derives from a human donor in good health. The chain joins TRBV27 to TRBJ1-2; D might be TRBD1 (6 bases). The sample consisted of CD8+ T cells sorted from blood. In DNA form, the CDR3 reads TGTGCCAGCAGTTTAGGGGGCGGCAGCTACACCTTC. It codes for CASSLGGGSYTF.